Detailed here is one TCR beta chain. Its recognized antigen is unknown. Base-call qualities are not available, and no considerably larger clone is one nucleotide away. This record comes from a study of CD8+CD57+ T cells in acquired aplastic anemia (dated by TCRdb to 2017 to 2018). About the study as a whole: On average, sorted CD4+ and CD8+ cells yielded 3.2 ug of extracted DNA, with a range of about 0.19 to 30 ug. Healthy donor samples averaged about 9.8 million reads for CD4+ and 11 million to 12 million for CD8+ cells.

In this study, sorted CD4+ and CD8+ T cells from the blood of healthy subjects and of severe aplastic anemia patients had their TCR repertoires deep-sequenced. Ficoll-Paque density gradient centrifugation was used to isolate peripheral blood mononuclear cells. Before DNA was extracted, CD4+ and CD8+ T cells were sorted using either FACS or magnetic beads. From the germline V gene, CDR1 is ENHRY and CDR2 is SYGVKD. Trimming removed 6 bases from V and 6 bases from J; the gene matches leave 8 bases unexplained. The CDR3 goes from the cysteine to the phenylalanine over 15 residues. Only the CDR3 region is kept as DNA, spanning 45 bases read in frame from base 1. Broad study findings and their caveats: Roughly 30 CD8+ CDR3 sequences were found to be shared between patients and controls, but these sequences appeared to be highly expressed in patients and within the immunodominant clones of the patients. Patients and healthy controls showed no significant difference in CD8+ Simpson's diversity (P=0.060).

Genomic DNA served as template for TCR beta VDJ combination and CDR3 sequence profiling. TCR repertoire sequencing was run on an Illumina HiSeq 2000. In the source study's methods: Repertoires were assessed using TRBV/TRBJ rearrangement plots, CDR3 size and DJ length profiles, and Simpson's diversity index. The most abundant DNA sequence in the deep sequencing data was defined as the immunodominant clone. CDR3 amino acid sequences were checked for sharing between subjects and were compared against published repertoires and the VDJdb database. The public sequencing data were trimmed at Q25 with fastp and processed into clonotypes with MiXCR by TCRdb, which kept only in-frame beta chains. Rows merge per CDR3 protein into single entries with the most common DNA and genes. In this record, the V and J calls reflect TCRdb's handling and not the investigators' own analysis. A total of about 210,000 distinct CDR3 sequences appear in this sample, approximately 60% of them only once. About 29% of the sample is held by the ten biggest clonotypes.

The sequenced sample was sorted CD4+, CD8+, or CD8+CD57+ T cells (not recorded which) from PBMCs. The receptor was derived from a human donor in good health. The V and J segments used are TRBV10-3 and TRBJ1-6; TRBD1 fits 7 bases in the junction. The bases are TGTGCCATCAGAGGAGATGGGACAGCTAATTCACCCCTCCACTTT. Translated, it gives CAIRGDGTANSPLHF.